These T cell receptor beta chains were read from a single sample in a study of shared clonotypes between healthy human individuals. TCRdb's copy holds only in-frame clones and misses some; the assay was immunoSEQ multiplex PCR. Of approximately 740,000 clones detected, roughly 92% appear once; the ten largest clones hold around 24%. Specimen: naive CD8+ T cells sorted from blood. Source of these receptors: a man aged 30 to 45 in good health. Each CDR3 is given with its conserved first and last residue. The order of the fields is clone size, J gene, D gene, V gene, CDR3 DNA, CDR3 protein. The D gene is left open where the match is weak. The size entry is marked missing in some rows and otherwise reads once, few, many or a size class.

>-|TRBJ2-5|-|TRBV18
TGTGCCAGCTCCCCGGCGGAGGGGGTTACAGGGCAAGAGACCCAGTACTTC
CASSPAEGVTGQETQYF
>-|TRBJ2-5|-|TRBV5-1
TGCGCCAGCGGGGACCTGGTAGCGGGACAGGAGACCCAGTACTTC
CASGDLVAGQETQYF
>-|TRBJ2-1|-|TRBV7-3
TGTGCCAGCAGCTTAACGGGATCCTACAATGAGCAGTTCTTC
CASSLTGSYNEQFF
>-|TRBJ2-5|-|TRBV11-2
TGTGCCAGCAGCGGAGGCGAATTCCAAGAGACCCAGTACTTC
CASSGGEFQETQYF
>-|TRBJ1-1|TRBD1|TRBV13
TGTGCCAGCAGCCTGCGGGGACAGGGGGAGACTGAAGCTTTCTTT
CASSLRGQGETEAFF
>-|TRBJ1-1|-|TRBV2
TGTGCCAGCAGTGAAGCGCGAAGGACTGAGGAAGCTTTCTTT
CASSEARRTEEAFF
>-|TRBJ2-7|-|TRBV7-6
TGTGCCAGCAGCTTGGAGGGAGCTACGAAGGAGCAGTACTTC
CASSLEGATKEQYF
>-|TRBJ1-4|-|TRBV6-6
TGTGCCAGCAGTTACTACGGGTATAATGAAAAACTGTTTTTT
CASSYYGYNEKLFF
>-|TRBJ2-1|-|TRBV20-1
TGCAGTATCACCAATGAGCAGTTCTTC
CSITNEQFF
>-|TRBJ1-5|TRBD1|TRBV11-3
TGTGCCAGCAGCTTAGATGGGAAAACAGGGGACTTCGAAAATCAGCCCCAGCATTTT
CASSLDGKTGDFENQPQHF
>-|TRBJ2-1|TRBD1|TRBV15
TGTGCCACCAGCGGCCAGGGACAGGGCAATGAGCAGTTCTTC
CATSGQGQGNEQFF
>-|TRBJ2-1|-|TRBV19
TGTGCCAGTAGTATAGCGGGCAATGAGCAGTTCTTC
CASSIAGNEQFF
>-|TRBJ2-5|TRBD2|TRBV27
TGTGCCAGCAGTTTGAGCGGGAGCAGACAGACCCAGTACTTC
CASSLSGSRQTQYF
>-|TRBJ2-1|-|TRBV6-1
TGTGCCAGCAGTGTAGGTGGGACGGAGCCCGTCTTC
CASSVGGTEPVF
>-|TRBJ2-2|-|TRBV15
TGTGCCACCAGCACGTCGGCGGTGAACACCGGGGAGCTGTTTTTT
CATSTSAVNTGELFF
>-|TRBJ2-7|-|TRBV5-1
TGCGCCAGCAGCTTGGATCTTCGGCCCTACGAGCAGTACTTC
CASSLDLRPYEQYF
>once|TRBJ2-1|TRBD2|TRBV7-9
TGTGCCAGCAGCTTAATGAGCGGGAATTACAATGAGCAGTTCTTC
CASSLMSGNYNEQFF
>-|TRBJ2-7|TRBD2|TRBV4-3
TGCGCCAGCAGCCCCCTGAAGGCCCTTGGCGGGAGCTCCTACGAGCAGTACTTC
CASSPLKALGGSSYEQYF
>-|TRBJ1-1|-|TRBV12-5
TGTGCTAGTGGTTCAGGGGCAAGGAACACTGAAGCTTTCTTT
CASGSGARNTEAFF
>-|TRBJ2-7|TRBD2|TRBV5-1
TGCGCCAGCAGCCCTGGACTAGCGGGTGCATCTTCCTACGAGCAGTACTTC
CASSPGLAGASSYEQYF
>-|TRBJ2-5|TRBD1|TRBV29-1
TGCAGCGTTGAAGTTACCGGGACAGAGGAAGAGATCCAGTACTTC
CSVEVTGTEEEIQYF
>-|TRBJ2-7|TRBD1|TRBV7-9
TGTGCCAGCAGCCTAGGTAGGGGGCTGTCCTACGAGCAGTACTTC
CASSLGRGLSYEQYF
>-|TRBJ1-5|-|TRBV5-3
TGTGCCAGAAGCTTGGCCGCGGATACGCAGCATTTT
CARSLAADTQHF
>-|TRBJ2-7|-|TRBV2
TGTGCCAGCAGTGAAGCCAGGAATTTCGCCTACGAGCAGTACTTC
CASSEARNFAYEQYF
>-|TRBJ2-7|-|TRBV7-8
TGTGCCAGCAGCTTAAGTCTGGGGAGGTCCTACGAGCAGTACTTC
CASSLSLGRSYEQYF
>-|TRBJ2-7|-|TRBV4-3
TGCGCCAGCAGCCAAGGAAATCGAAGGGGCCACGAGCAGTACTTC
CASSQGNRRGHEQYF
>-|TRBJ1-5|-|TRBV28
TGTGCCAGCAGTCCTCTGGTGTTTAGCAATCAGCCCCAGCATTTT
CASSPLVFSNQPQHF
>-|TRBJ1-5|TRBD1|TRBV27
TGTGCCAGCGCACAATACAGGGGAGAACAGCCCCAGCATTTT
CASAQYRGEQPQHF
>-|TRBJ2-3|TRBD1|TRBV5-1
TGCGCCAGCTGCGTTGGGGCAGGGGGCGCAGATACGCAGTATTTT
CASCVGAGGADTQYF
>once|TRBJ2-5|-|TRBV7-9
TGTGCCAGCAGCTCGGACAGACTACAAGAGACCCAGTACTTC
CASSSDRLQETQYF
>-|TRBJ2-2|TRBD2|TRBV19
TGTGCCAGTGGGGGGCTAGCGGGAGCCCCCGGGGAGCTGTTTTTT
CASGGLAGAPGELFF
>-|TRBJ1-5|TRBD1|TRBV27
TGTGCCAGCAGCCTTACCCCCGACAGGGCTTACAATCAGCCCCAGCATTTT
CASSLTPDRAYNQPQHF